This is a list of T cell receptor beta chains from one sample in a study of T cell repertoires in urothelial bladder cancer. Only in-frame clones appear in the TCRdb table, and some are missing; sequencing was by immunoSEQ multiplex PCR. The sample includes some 1,400 clones, roughly 70% of them seen just once. The source material was tumor-infiltrating cells from bladder cancer. These TCRs come from a human donor with urothelial carcinoma. CDR3s leave out the opening cysteine and the closing phenylalanine or tryptophan. The order of the fields is clone size, J gene, V gene, CDR3 protein. Part of the rows lack a size; the others show once, few, many or a class for expanded clones.

clone_size: NA
j_call: TRBJ1-5
v_call: TRBV2
cdr3_aa: ASSELVGNQPQH

clone_size: large
j_call: TRBJ1-2
v_call: TRBV27
cdr3_aa: ASSPTGMVYGYT

clone_size: NA
j_call: TRBJ2-7
v_call: TRBV6-1
cdr3_aa: ASSRSYEQY

clone_size: once
j_call: TRBJ2-5
v_call: TRBV9
cdr3_aa: ASSPVSRQGQETQY

clone_size: NA
j_call: TRBJ2-1
v_call: TRBV7-7
cdr3_aa: ASSLSGVASEQF

clone_size: NA
j_call: TRBJ2-7
v_call: TRBV5-1
cdr3_aa: ASSAGLAGGPPYEQY

clone_size: NA
j_call: TRBJ1-6
v_call: TRBV7-2
cdr3_aa: ASSVGQGGNSPLH

clone_size: few
j_call: TRBJ1-6
v_call: TRBV6-6
cdr3_aa: ASHVPGDNSPLH

clone_size: NA
j_call: TRBJ2-6
v_call: TRBV7-2
cdr3_aa: ASSSSGSNSGANVLT

clone_size: NA
j_call: TRBJ1-5
v_call: TRBV5-1
cdr3_aa: ASSLEGVSNQPQH

clone_size: NA
j_call: TRBJ2-2
v_call: TRBV6-4
cdr3_aa: ASSESNLGVGTGELF

clone_size: once
j_call: TRBJ2-5
v_call: TRBV10-2
cdr3_aa: ASSQPSTGPETQY

clone_size: few
j_call: TRBJ2-3
v_call: TRBV9
cdr3_aa: ASSVELPDTQY

clone_size: NA
j_call: TRBJ1-4
v_call: TRBV7-2
cdr3_aa: ASSYRGSVATNEKLF

clone_size: NA
j_call: TRBJ2-1
v_call: TRBV19
cdr3_aa: ASSDPGQAKNEQF

clone_size: NA
j_call: TRBJ2-7
v_call: TRBV21-1
cdr3_aa: ASSKGSTSSYEQY

clone_size: NA
j_call: TRBJ2-1
v_call: TRBV25-1
cdr3_aa: ASSGISGSDNEQF

clone_size: large
j_call: TRBJ1-2
v_call: TRBV2
cdr3_aa: ASRSRTNYGYT

clone_size: few
j_call: TRBJ2-3
v_call: TRBV7-9
cdr3_aa: ASSSLIGGAADTQY

clone_size: NA
j_call: TRBJ2-1
v_call: TRBV27
cdr3_aa: ASSYQRTGEDEQF

clone_size: few
j_call: TRBJ2-1
v_call: TRBV5-8
cdr3_aa: ASSSLLAGGYEQF

clone_size: NA
j_call: TRBJ2-7
v_call: TRBV5-1
cdr3_aa: ASSLLGDYEQY

clone_size: NA
j_call: TRBJ2-5
v_call: TRBV29-1
cdr3_aa: SVEAGTFSRGYQETQY

clone_size: NA
j_call: TRBJ2-4
v_call: TRBV7-8
cdr3_aa: ASSLAAKNIQY

clone_size: NA
j_call: TRBJ1-2
v_call: TRBV29-1
cdr3_aa: SVLTDRGLGYT

clone_size: NA
j_call: TRBJ2-5
v_call: TRBV5-1
cdr3_aa: ASSHTGTGILETQY

clone_size: NA
j_call: TRBJ1-1
v_call: TRBV4-1
cdr3_aa: ASSQDGRNTEAF

clone_size: few
j_call: TRBJ2-7
v_call: TRBV18
cdr3_aa: ASSPQAGWMDEQY

clone_size: NA
j_call: TRBJ2-5
v_call: TRBV7-2
cdr3_aa: ASSLVGTQY

clone_size: NA
j_call: TRBJ1-5
v_call: TRBV19
cdr3_aa: ASSIGQGLQPQH